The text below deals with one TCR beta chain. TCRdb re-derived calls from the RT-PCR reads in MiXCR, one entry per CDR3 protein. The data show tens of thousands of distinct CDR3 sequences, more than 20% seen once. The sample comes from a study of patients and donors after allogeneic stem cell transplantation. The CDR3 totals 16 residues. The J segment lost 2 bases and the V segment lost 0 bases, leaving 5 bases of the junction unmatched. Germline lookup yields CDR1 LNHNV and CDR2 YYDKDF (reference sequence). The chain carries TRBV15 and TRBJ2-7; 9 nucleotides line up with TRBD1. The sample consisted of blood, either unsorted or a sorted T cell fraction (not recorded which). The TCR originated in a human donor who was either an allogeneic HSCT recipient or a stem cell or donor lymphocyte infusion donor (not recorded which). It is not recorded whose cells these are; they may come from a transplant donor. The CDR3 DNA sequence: TGTGCCACCAGCAGAGAGTTCCGGGACAGGGCCTACGAGCAGTACTTC. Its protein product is CATSREFRDRAYEQYF.